What follows are 21 T cell receptor beta chains derived from one specimen sequenced in a study of identical twins (dated by TCRdb to 2016 to 2018). Preparation of the library involved 5' RACE. The sequencing machine was an Illumina HiSeq 2000. The raw public data were reprocessed by TCRdb itself: fastp quality trimming at Q25, MiXCR clonotype calling, in-frame beta chains only. Every entry covers one CDR3 protein and lists the most common genes and DNA from its rows. The sample yields around 480,000 distinct CDR3 sequences; approximately 15% were counted once. The ten top clones hold about 1% of the sample. The sample was also linked to a second study, of yellow fever vaccine responses in identical twins.

The sample consisted of CD4+ T cells sorted from blood. These receptors all stem from a woman younger than 35 in good health.

The V and J genes are TRBV7-2 and TRBJ2-5; 9 bases are a match to TRBD1. Unmatched junction bases numbered 2, after V lost 2 bases and J lost 1 base. This CDR3 is built from 15 residues. From germline, CDR1 is SGHTA and CDR2 FQGNSA. CDR3 residues: CASSLTGQGQETQYF. CDR3 bases: TGTGCCAGCAGCTTAACGGGACAGGGCCAAGAGACCCAGTACTTC.

The gene calls are TRBV7-6 and TRBJ2-3; D might be TRBD1 (5 bases). V was pared by 1 base and J by 5 bases, with 10 bases between. Germline loops: CDR1 SGHVS, CDR2 FNYEAQ. The CDR3 totals 14 residues. CDR3: CASSLVSRVDTQYF. The CDR3 bases are TGTGCCAGCAGCTTAGTCTCCAGGGTAGATACGCAGTATTTT.

V usage is TRBV20-1 and J usage is TRBJ2-1; D perhaps matches TRBD2 (6 bases). Germline V gene lookup returns CDR1 DFQATT and CDR2 SNEGSKA (reference sequence). The V gene lost 2 bases and the J gene lost 9 bases, with 11 bases spanning the gap. The CDR3 extends over 12 amino acids. CDR3 residues: CSARRDSPEQFF. DNA of the CDR3: TGCAGTGCTAGAAGGGACTCACCTGAGCAGTTCTTC.

The chain couples TRBV12-3 or TRBV12-4 to TRBJ2-5; possibly TRBD1 or TRBD2 for D (5 bases each). This CDR3 is built from 14 residues. V was pared by 6 bases and J by 2 bases, with 13 bases between. The CDR3, as DNA: TGTGCCAGCAGAACCGGGACGCAACAAGAGACCCAGTACTTC. Translation gives CASRTGTQQETQYF.

This clonotype was seen only a few times. The V call is TRBV7-8, the J call TRBJ2-7; no definite D call. The CDR3 has 16 residues. The germline gives CDR1 SGHVS, CDR2 FQNEAQ. The V end lost 1 base, the J end lost 4 bases, and 17 bases lay between the germline ends. The CDR3 is CASSLGPGPHRYEQYF. CDR3 nucleotide sequence: TGTGCCAGCAGCTTAGGGCCGGGCCCCCACCGGTACGAGCAGTACTTC.

This clonotype was observed a few times. The gene calls are TRBV7-9 and TRBJ2-5, with TRBD1 matching 7 bases. Germline loops: CDR1 SEHNR, CDR2 FQNEAQ (reference sequence). V was clipped by 0 bases and J by 4 bases; unmatched bases: 2. The CDR3 totals 14 residues. The CDR3 reads CASSLAKGAETQYF. CDR3 in DNA: TGTGCCAGCAGCTTAGCGAAGGGGGCAGAGACCCAGTACTTC. Full variable domain (remainder filled in from reference TRBV7-9 and TRBJ2-5): DTGVSQNPRHKITKRGQNVTFRCDPISEHNRLYWYRQTLGQGPEFLTYFQNEAQLEKSRLLSDRFSAERPKGSFSTLEIQRTEQGDSAMYLCASSLAKGAETQYFGPGTRLLVL.

This clonotype was seen a handful of times. The V gene is TRBV20-1, the J gene TRBJ2-7; D remains ambiguous. Trimming cost V 6 bases and J 1 base, with 16 bases left between them. The CDR3 covers 14 residues. Germline values: CDR1 DFQATT, CDR2 SNEGSKA (reference sequence). CDR3 amino acids: CSAHLLQLSYEQYF. The CDR3 DNA reads TGCAGTGCCCACTTGCTTCAGCTATCCTACGAGCAGTACTTC.

This clonotype was counted only a few times. The rearrangement links TRBV29-1 to TRBJ2-2; TRBD2 matches at 8 bases. CDR1 is SQVTM and CDR2 is ANQGSEA in the germline V gene. After removal of 4 bases from V and 0 bases from J, the junction contained 4 bases not matched to a gene. The length of the CDR3 is 15 residues. CDR3 sequence: CSVVLAVANTGELFF. In DNA, the CDR3 is TGCAGCGTTGTACTAGCGGTAGCGAACACCGGGGAGCTGTTTTTT.

This clonotype was counted ten times or more. The chain joins TRBV7-9 to TRBJ1-4; no firm D call. The CDR3 is 12 amino acids. With 4 bases removed from V and 7 bases from J, the gap between germline ends came to 7 bases. Germline V lookup: CDR1 SEHNR, CDR2 FQNEAQ (reference sequence). The CDR3, as DNA: TGTGCCAGCAGCTCCGGACTTGAAAAACTGTTTTTT. The encoded protein is CASSSGLEKLFF.

The chain is built from TRBV6-1 and TRBJ2-2, with 11 bases matching TRBD2. This CDR3 is 16 amino acids long. V was clipped by 6 bases and J by 2 bases; unmatched bases: 5. Germline CDR1 MNHNS, CDR2 SASEGT. For the CDR3, the DNA is TGTGCCAGCAGAGAACTAGCGGGAGCTAACACCGGGGAGCTGTTTTTT. It specifies CASRELAGANTGELFF.

This clonotype has a handful of counts. This chain connects TRBV12-5 to TRBJ2-3, with TRBD2 identical over 10 bases. In germline, CDR1 is LGHNT, CDR2 FRNRAP. V trimming: 7 bases; J trimming: 1 base; junction bases outside the gene matches: 5. The CDR3 runs 15 residues. DNA for the CDR3: TGTGCTAGTGCTACCGGGACTAGCGGCACAGATACGCAGTATTTT. This gives the protein CASATGTSGTDTQYF.

The chain joins TRBV5-1 to TRBJ2-2; D is perhaps TRBD2 (6 bases). From germline, CDR1 is SGHRS and CDR2 YFSETQ. The CDR3 runs 17 residues. V gave up 4 bases and J gave up 7 bases, with 23 bases separating them. The CDR3 DNA sequence: TGCGCCAGCAGCCAGGGACTCCTTCCTCTACCCGGCGGGGAGCTGTTTTTT. This codes for CASSQGLLPLPGGELFF. Variable domain in full (rest from reference TRBV5-1 and TRBJ2-2): KAGVTQTPRYLIKTRGQQVTLSCSPISGHRSVSWYQQTPGQGLQFLFEYFSETQRNKGNFPGRFSGRQFSNSRSEMNVSTLELGDSALYLCASSQGLLPLPGGELFFGEGSRLTVL.

This chain connects TRBV7-3 to TRBJ2-1; D gene ambiguous. Deletions cut 1 base from V and 5 bases from J, with 15 bases between. Germline V gives CDR1 SGHTA, CDR2 FQGTGA. CDR3 length: 16 amino acids. The DNA of the CDR3 is TGTGCCAGCAGCTTAAAAGGCACCATCTCAAACAATGAGCAGTTCTTC. Its translation: CASSLKGTISNNEQFF.

The rearrangement uses TRBV6-1 and TRBJ1-1; D is unresolved. The CDR3 length is 13 residues. CDR1 and CDR2 (germline): MNHNS, SASEGT. V was pared by 7 bases and J by 6 bases, with 15 bases between. The CDR3 here is CASTETVSAEAFF. CDR3 DNA: TGTGCCAGCACAGAAACCGTTTCAGCTGAAGCTTTCTTT.

The chain joins TRBV25-1 to TRBJ2-7, with no clear D. This CDR3 is built from 11 residues. Germline V lookup: CDR1 MGHDK, CDR2 SYGVNS. V lost 1 base and J 7 bases, leaving 5 bases between the germline ends. This CDR3 is CASSEWEEQYF. The CDR3, as DNA: TGTGCCAGCAGTGAATGGGAAGAGCAGTACTTC.

The gene calls are TRBV11-2 and TRBJ2-7; 8 nucleotides agree with TRBD2. The CDR3 is made up of 15 amino acids. Germline V lookup: CDR1 SGHAT, CDR2 FQNNGV. The J segment lost 1 base and the V segment lost 7 bases, leaving 9 bases of the junction unmatched. CDR3 nucleotide sequence: TGTGCCAGCACCTTGAGTACTAGCGGATCCTACGAGCAGTACTTC. This encodes CASTLSTSGSYEQYF.

This clonotype has a handful of counts. V is TRBV24-1 and J is TRBJ2-3; no reliable D call. Trimming left V 10 bases short and J 6 bases short, with 16 bases between. The CDR3 consists of 13 residues. Per the germline V gene, CDR1 is KGHDR and CDR2 is SFDVKD. CDR3 residues: CATGTWFGDTQYF. The CDR3, as DNA: TGTGCCACGGGCACTTGGTTTGGGGATACGCAGTATTTT.

The rearrangement links TRBV6-4 to TRBJ2-3; D remains unclear. Germline V gene sequence: CDR1 MRHNA, CDR2 SNTAGT. The CDR3 covers 16 residues. V was cut by 0 bases and J by 0 bases, with 10 bases left in between. The DNA for the CDR3 is TGTGCCAGCAGTGACTCTCCGACGTGGAGCACAGATACGCAGTATTTT. Its translation: CASSDSPTWSTDTQYF.

This clonotype was seen a few times. This chain uses TRBV7-2 with TRBJ2-7; D gene uncertain. The CDR3 totals 12 residues. The V gene lost 6 bases and the J gene lost 4 bases, with 10 bases spanning the gap. The germline V gene has CDR1 SGHTA and CDR2 FQGNSA. The CDR3 DNA is TGTGCCAGCAGTGATCCGGAGTACGAGCAGTACTTC. This translates into CASSDPEYEQYF.

This clonotype was detected only a few times. In nucleotides, the CDR3 is TGTGCCAGCAGTGCCGGGCTACCTAGCACAGATACGCAGTATTTT. Residues: CASSAGLPSTDTQYF. V is TRBV4-2 and J is TRBJ2-3, with D uncertain. Germline CDR1 LGHNA, CDR2 YNFKEQ. This CDR3 is built from 15 residues. Trimming left V 6 bases short and J 0 bases short, with 13 bases between.

The rearrangement uses TRBV12-3 or TRBV12-4 and TRBJ2-7; a weak D match, TRBD1 (6 bases). The CDR3 is 14 amino acids. With 3 bases removed from V and 2 bases from J, the gap between germline ends came to 11 bases. This chain's CDR3 is CASSFSDRAYEQYF. As DNA, the CDR3 is TGTGCCAGCAGTTTTTCGGACAGAGCCTACGAGCAGTACTTC.